A selection of T cell receptor beta chains follows, all from one sample in a study of T cells in Graves' hyperthyroidism and ophthalmopathy. In TCRdb, the multiplex PCR reads were re-called with MiXCR into one record per CDR3 protein. In the table there are under 800,000 distinct CDR3 sequences, 11% to 15% of which are singletons. The sequenced sample was blood. These receptors came from a woman aged 18 to 35 with Graves' hyperthyroidism. CDR3s include the opening cysteine and the closing phenylalanine or tryptophan. The D gene is left open where the match is weak. For some rows the clone size is stated as once, few or many, or as a class when expanded; others skip it.

>13|TRBV29-1|many|TRBJ2-3|.
CSVVLFSGATQYF
TGCAGCGTTGTGTTATTCTCGGGAGCTACGCAGTATTTT
>12|TRBV29-1|.|TRBJ1-4|.
CSVDPGGEKLFF
TGCAGCGTTGACCCCGGTGGGGAAAAACTGTTTTTT
>13|TRBV6-1|many|TRBJ2-7|.
CASIEGPLGEQYF
TGTGCCAGCATTGAAGGACCTCTGGGCGAGCAGTACTTC
>15|TRBV28|many|TRBJ1-5|.
CASSLGVTAYQPQHF
TGTGCCAGCAGTTTGGGCGTCACAGCCTATCAGCCCCAGCATTTT
>13|TRBV11-2|.|TRBJ2-1|.
CASIEEWGNEQFF
TGTGCCAGCATAGAAGAATGGGGCAATGAGCAGTTCTTC
>13|TRBV2|.|TRBJ2-5|.
CASQLRDGETQYF
TGTGCCAGCCAACTAAGGGACGGAGAGACCCAGTACTTC
>16|TRBV2|.|TRBJ1-3|.
CASSGLTAGSGNTIYF
TGTGCCAGCAGTGGTCTGACCGCTGGCTCTGGAAACACCATATATTTT
>16|TRBV30|few|TRBJ2-7|.
CASSSGRGVRAYEQYF
TGTGCCAGTAGTTCTGGGAGGGGGGTTCGGGCCTACGAGCAGTACTTC
>13|TRBV20-1|.|TRBJ1-3|.
CSAVDRSGNTIYF
TGCAGTGCTGTGGACCGCTCTGGAAACACCATATATTTT
>18|TRBV5-5|many|TRBJ1-1|.
CASSFASLWNRANTEAFF
TGTGCCAGCAGCTTTGCATCACTATGGAACAGGGCGAACACTGAAGCTTTCTTT
>14|TRBV30|.|TRBJ2-3|.
CAWSVLARTDTQYF
TGTGCCTGGAGTGTCCTAGCCCGCACAGATACGCAGTATTTT
>16|TRBV5-5|.|TRBJ1-2|.
CASSSSIQAPSYGYTF
TGTGCCAGCAGCTCCTCCATCCAAGCCCCCTCCTATGGCTACACCTTC
>18|TRBV20-1|many|TRBJ2-3|TRBD2
CSARAQRLAVRRADTQYF
TGCAGTGCTAGAGCCCAACGACTAGCGGTTCGAAGGGCAGATACGCAGTATTTT
>17|TRBV13|many|TRBJ2-1|.
CASSFWGDASSYNEQFF
TGTGCCAGCAGCTTTTGGGGGGACGCTAGCTCCTACAATGAGCAGTTCTTC
>13|TRBV12-3/TRBV12-4|many|TRBJ2-5|.
CASSYEDQETQYF
TGTGCCAGCAGTTACGAGGACCAAGAGACCCAGTACTTC
>15|TRBV2|.|TRBJ2-7|.
CASSDGGLSSYEQYF
TGTGCCAGCAGTGATGGGGGACTGAGCTCCTACGAGCAGTACTTC
>18|TRBV7-3|many|TRBJ2-3|.
CASSFYPQGATWEDTQYF
TGTGCCAGCAGCTTCTATCCCCAGGGAGCTACGTGGGAAGATACGCAGTATTTT
>16|TRBV13|few|TRBJ2-7|TRBD2
CASSGSGSVPSYEQYF
TGTGCCAGCAGCGGTAGCGGGAGCGTCCCTTCCTACGAGCAGTACTTC
>17|TRBV19|.|TRBJ2-7|.
CASSNPAGSGNSYEQYF
TGTGCCAGTAGTAACCCCGCGGGTAGCGGAAATTCCTACGAGCAGTACTTC
>17|TRBV27|.|TRBJ2-1|.
CASIPGPPSPEADEQFF
TGTGCCAGTATACCAGGACCACCATCCCCCGAAGCGGATGAGCAGTTCTTC
>12|TRBV5-1|.|TRBJ1-1|TRBD1
CASSPDRGTAFF
TGCGCCAGCAGCCCGGACAGGGGTACGGCTTTCTTT
>16|TRBV28|.|TRBJ2-1|.
CASSSYTPGQYNEQFF
TGTGCCAGCAGTTCATACACCCCCGGACAGTACAATGAGCAGTTCTTC
>17|TRBV6-5|few|TRBJ1-4|.
CASSYSPLRGINEKLFF
TGTGCCAGCAGTTACTCTCCACTCCGGGGTATTAATGAAAAACTGTTTTTT
>11|TRBV27|few|TRBJ2-3|.
CASLTGDTQYF
TGTGCCAGTCTGACGGGAGATACGCAGTATTTT
>15|TRBV5-8|many|TRBJ2-5|TRBD2
CASSWASGRKETQYF
TGTGCCAGCAGCTGGGCTAGCGGGCGGAAAGAGACCCAGTACTTC
>15|TRBV11-2|few|TRBJ2-2|TRBD1
CASSHRGLNTGELFF
TGTGCCAGCAGCCACAGGGGGCTGAACACCGGGGAGCTGTTTTTT
>15|TRBV28|many|TRBJ2-5|.
CASSFPTTLERAQYF
TGTGCCAGCAGTTTTCCCACCACACTAGAGCGGGCCCAGTACTTC
>17|TRBV20-1|.|TRBJ2-7|TRBD2
CSATSGTSGFSSYEQYF
TGCAGTGCTACGTCCGGGACTAGCGGATTCAGCTCCTACGAGCAATACTTC
>12|TRBV30|many|TRBJ2-5|.
CAWSGGKETQYF
TGTGCCTGGAGTGGCGGGAAAGAGACCCAGTACTTC
>14|TRBV7-2|.|TRBJ2-2|.
CASSLALESGELFF
TGTGCCAGCAGCTTAGCGCTTGAGTCCGGGGAGCTGTTTTTT
>13|TRBV24-1|few|TRBJ1-2|.
CATSDCRDGGYTF
TGTGCCACCAGTGATTGCAGGGACGGTGGCTACACCTTC
>17|TRBV12-3/TRBV12-4|.|TRBJ2-7|.
CASSLKGRPSGVHEQYF
TGTGCCAGCAGTTTAAAGGGCCGACCCTCGGGCGTCCACGAGCAGTACTTC
>16|TRBV15|once|TRBJ2-3|TRBD2
CATSRGGLAGADTQYF
TGTGCCACCAGCAGAGGGGGACTAGCGGGAGCAGATACGCAGTATTTT
>12|TRBV29-1|many|TRBJ1-1|TRBD1
CSGRDSWAEAFF
TGCAGCGGACGGGACAGTTGGGCTGAAGCTTTCTTT
>12|TRBV12-3/TRBV12-4|.|TRBJ1-1|.
CASSLRATEAFF
TGTGCCAGCAGTTTAAGGGCGACTGAAGCTTTCTTT
>17|TRBV7-2|many|TRBJ2-3|.
CASSSLESAPYTDTQYF
TGTGCCAGCAGCTCCCTAGAATCGGCCCCTTACACAGATACGCAGTATTTT
>14|TRBV20-1|many|TRBJ2-1|.
CSAKDPTTYNEQFF
TGCAGTGCCAAGGACCCAACCACCTACAATGAGCAGTTCTTC
>15|TRBV18|many|TRBJ2-2|.
CASSPPPENTGELFF
TGTGCCAGCTCACCACCGCCAGAGAACACCGGGGAGCTGTTTTTT
>16|TRBV16|many|TRBJ1-4|.
CASSQWGAQINEKLFF
TGTGCCAGCAGCCAATGGGGAGCACAGATCAATGAAAAACTGTTTTTT
>16|TRBV7-9|once|TRBJ2-2|TRBD1
CASSPPTGDGTGELFF
TGTGCCAGCAGCCCGCCGACAGGGGACGGCACCGGGGAGCTGTTTTTT
>14|TRBV7-2|few|TRBJ2-2|.
CASSLGQHSGELFF
TGTGCCAGCAGCTTAGGACAACACAGCGGGGAGCTGTTTTTT
>14|TRBV10-3|.|TRBJ2-5|.
CAISEGAQWGTQYF
TGTGCCATCAGTGAGGGGGCACAGTGGGGGACCCAGTACTTC
>14|TRBV2|.|TRBJ1-2|.
CASGPAGAYYGYTF
TGTGCCAGCGGCCCCGCGGGGGCATACTATGGCTACACCTTC
>15|TRBV6-5|few|TRBJ1-1|.
CASSYPRTANTEAFF
TGTGCCAGCAGTTATCCGAGGACAGCTAACACTGAAGCTTTCTTT
>14|TRBV3-1|few|TRBJ2-6|.
CASSQVMGPNVLTF
TGTGCCAGCAGCCAAGTCATGGGACCCAACGTCCTGACTTTC
>17|TRBV7-9|few|TRBJ2-7|TRBD1
CASSLYRQGGTSYEQYF
TGTGCCAGCAGCTTATACCGACAGGGGGGGACCTCCTACGAGCAGTACTTC